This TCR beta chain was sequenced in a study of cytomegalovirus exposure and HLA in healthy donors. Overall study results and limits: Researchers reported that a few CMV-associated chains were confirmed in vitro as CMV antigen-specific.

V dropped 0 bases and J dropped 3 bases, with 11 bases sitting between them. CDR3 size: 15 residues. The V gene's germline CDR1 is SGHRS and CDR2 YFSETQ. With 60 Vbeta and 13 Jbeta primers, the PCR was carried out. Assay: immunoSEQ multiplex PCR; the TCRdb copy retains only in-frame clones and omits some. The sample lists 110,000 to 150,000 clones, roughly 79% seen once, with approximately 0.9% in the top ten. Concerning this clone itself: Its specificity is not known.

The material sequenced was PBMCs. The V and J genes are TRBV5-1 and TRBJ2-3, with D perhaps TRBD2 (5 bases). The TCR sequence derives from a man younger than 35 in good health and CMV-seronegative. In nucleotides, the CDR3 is TGCGCCAGCAGCTTGGACGGGGTCCGGACAGATACGCAGTATTTT. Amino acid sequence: CASSLDGVRTDTQYF.